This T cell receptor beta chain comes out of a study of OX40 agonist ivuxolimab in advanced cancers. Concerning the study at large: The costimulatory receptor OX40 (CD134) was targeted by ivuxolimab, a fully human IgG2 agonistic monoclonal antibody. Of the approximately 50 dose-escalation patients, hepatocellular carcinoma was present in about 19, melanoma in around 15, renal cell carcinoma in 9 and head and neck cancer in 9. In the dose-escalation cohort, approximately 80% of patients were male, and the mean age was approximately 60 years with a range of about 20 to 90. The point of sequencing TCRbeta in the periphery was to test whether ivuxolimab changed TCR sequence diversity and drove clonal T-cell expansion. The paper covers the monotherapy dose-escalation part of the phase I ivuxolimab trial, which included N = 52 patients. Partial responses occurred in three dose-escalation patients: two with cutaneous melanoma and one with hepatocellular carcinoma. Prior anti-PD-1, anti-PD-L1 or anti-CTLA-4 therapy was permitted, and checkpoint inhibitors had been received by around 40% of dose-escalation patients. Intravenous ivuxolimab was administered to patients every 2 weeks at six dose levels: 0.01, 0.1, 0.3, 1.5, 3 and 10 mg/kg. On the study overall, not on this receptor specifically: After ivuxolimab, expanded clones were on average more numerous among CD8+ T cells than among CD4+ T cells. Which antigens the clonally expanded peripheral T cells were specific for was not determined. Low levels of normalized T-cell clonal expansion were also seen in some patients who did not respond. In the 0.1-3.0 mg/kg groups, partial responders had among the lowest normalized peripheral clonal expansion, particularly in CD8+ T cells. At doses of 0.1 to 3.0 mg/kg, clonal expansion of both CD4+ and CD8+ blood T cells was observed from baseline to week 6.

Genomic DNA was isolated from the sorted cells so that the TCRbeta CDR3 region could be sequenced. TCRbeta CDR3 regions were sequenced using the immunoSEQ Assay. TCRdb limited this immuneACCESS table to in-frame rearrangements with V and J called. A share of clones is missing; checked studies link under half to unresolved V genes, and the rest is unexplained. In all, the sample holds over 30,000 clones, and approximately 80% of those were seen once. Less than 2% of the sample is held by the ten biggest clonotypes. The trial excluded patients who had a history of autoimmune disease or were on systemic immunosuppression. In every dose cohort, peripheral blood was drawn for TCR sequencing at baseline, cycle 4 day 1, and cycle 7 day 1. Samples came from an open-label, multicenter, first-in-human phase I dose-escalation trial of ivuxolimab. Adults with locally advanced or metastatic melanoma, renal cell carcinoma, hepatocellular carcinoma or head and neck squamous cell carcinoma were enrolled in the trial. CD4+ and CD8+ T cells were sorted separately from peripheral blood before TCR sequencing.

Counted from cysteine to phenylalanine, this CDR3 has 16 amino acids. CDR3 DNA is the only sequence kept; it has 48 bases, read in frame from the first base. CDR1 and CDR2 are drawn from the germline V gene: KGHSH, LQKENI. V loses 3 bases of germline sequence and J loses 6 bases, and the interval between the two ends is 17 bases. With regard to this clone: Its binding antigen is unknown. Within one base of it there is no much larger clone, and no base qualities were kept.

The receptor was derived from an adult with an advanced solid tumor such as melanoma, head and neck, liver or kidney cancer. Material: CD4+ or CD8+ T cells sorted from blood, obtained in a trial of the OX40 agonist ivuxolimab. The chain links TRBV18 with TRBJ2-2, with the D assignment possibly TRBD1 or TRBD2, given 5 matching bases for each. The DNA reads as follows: TGTGCCAGCTCACCTTTGGGACCGACTTCCTCCGGGGAGCTGTTTTTT. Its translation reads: CASSPLGPTSSGELFF.